Listed here are 17 T cell receptor beta chains from one sample, sequenced in a study of blood T cell repertoires in COVID-19. Assay: immunoSEQ multiplex PCR; the TCRdb copy retains only in-frame clones and omits some. The sample lists about 160,000 clones, 87% occurring once. Material for sequencing was peripheral blood. The origin of the receptors is a woman in her sixties or seventies who had recovered from COVID-19.

The V call is TRBV7-9, the J call TRBJ2-1; 8 bases line up with TRBD1. This CDR3 contains 18 residues. With 4 bases clipped from V and 0 bases from J, the junction kept 11 bases outside the gene matches. Germline CDR1 reads SEHNR; CDR2 reads FQNEAQ (reference sequence). The chain's CDR3 is CASSSNRDRRYSYNEQFF. As DNA, the CDR3 is TGTGCCAGCAGCTCTAATAGGGACAGGCGCTACTCCTACAATGAGCAGTTCTTC.

V gene TRBV5-1 combines with J gene TRBJ2-5; D call uncertain. There are 13 residues in the CDR3. The germline V gene encodes CDR1 SGHRS and CDR2 YFSETQ. The V gene lost 5 bases and the J gene lost 1 base, with 9 bases spanning the gap. The CDR3 DNA follows: TGCGCCAGCAGAGAGTTGATCCAAGAGACCCAGTACTTC. Translation gives CASRELIQETQYF.

This chain joins TRBV9 and TRBJ2-3, with unresolved D. The V gene lost 4 bases and the J gene lost 1 base, with 7 bases spanning the gap. CDR1 is SGDLS and CDR2 is YYNGEE in the germline V gene. The CDR3 runs to 13 residues. CDR3 in amino acids: CASSKPGTDTQYF. The CDR3 region has the DNA TGTGCCAGCAGCAAACCGGGCACAGATACGCAGTATTTT.

This clone has just a few counts. The rearrangement joins TRBV5-6 to TRBJ2-1, with TRBD2 matching 8 bases. The V gene's germline CDR1 is SGHDT and CDR2 YYEEEE. This CDR3 region has 17 residues. J lost 2 bases, V lost 0 bases, and 7 bases had no gene match. The CDR3 loop reads CASSLESGGGTYNEQFF. For the CDR3, the DNA is TGTGCCAGCAGCTTGGAGAGCGGGGGAGGCACCTACAATGAGCAGTTCTTC.

The V gene is TRBV6-5, the J gene TRBJ1-1, with 7 bases that match TRBD1. The junction had 8 bases not matched to a gene; V was cut back by 5 bases and J by 5 bases. Germline V CDR1 and CDR2: MNHEY, SVGAGI. The CDR3 is 14 amino acids. CDR3 nucleotide sequence: TGTGCCAGCAGTACTACAGGGGCTAGGACTGAAGCTTTCTTT. Its translation is CASSTTGARTEAFF.

The J gene is TRBJ1-2, the V gene TRBV10-3, with D possibly being TRBD1 (5 bases). V was trimmed by 3 bases and J by 5 bases, leaving 16 bases between them. Germline CDR1 ENHRY, CDR2 SYGVKD. The CDR3 is 15 residues long. CDR3 in DNA: TGTGCCATCAGTGAATTAGGGGAAACCCTATATGGCTACACCTTC. As protein: CAISELGETLYGYTF.

The rearrangement joins TRBV2 to TRBJ1-6, with a tentative D call TRBD1 (5 bases). CDR3 size: 15 residues. Germline-derived CDR1 and CDR2 are SNHLY and FYNNEI. Deletions cut 5 bases from V and 7 bases from J, with 15 bases between. Here the CDR3 DNA reads TGTGCCAGCAGTCTATACAGGATAGAGAATTCACCCCTCCACTTT. Translated: CASSLYRIENSPLHF. Variable domain in full (rest from reference TRBV2 and TRBJ1-6): EPEVTQTPSHQVTQMGQEVILRCVPISNHLYFYWYRQILGQKVEFLVSFYNNEISEKSEIFDDQFSVERPDGSNFTLKIRSTKLEDSAMYFCASSLYRIENSPLHFGNGTRLTVT.

This clone came up once. The V and J genes are TRBV4-1 and TRBJ2-2; D not resolved. From germline, CDR1 is MGHRA and CDR2 YSYEKL. CDR3 size: 19 residues. V lost 3 bases, J lost 0 bases, and 20 bases lay in between. The CDR3 spells CASSQRLPQTPSNTGELFF. The CDR3 bases are TGCGCCAGCAGCCAGAGGCTCCCGCAAACCCCTTCGAACACCGGGGAGCTGTTTTTT.

The chain is built from TRBV27 and TRBJ1-6; D might be TRBD1 (5 bases). CDR3 length equals 15 residues. V was trimmed by 3 bases and J by 5 bases, leaving 11 bases between them. From germline, CDR1 is MNHEY and CDR2 SMNVEV (reference sequence). The DNA for the CDR3 is TGTGCCAGCAGTTTCCAGGGTATTCATAATTCACCCCTCCACTTT. Amino acids: CASSFQGIHNSPLHF.

The gene calls are TRBV18 and TRBJ1-6; D possibly corresponds to TRBD1 (5 bases). The CDR3 spans 15 residues. The germline V and J ends were trimmed by 0 bases and 10 bases, with 13 bases remaining between them. From germline, CDR1 is KGHSH and CDR2 LQKENI. The CDR3 DNA reads TGTGCCAGCTCACCACCCGGGCAGGGCCGATCACCCCTCCACTTT. Its translation is CASSPPGQGRSPLHF.

This chain joins TRBV4-3 and TRBJ1-2, with D possibly TRBD1 on 6 matching bases. The V end was cut by 1 base, the J end by 4 bases, with 10 bases between. The CDR3 has 14 amino acids. In germline, CDR1 is LGHNA, CDR2 YSLEER. CDR3 in amino acids: CASSQAATGYGYTF. The CDR3 DNA is TGCGCCAGCAGCCAAGCCGCGACAGGCTATGGCTACACCTTC.

This chain links TRBV3-1 (or the pseudogene TRBV3-2) with TRBJ1-2, with D possibly being TRBD1 (5 bases). The germline gives CDR1 LGHDT, CDR2 YNNKEL (reference sequence). CDR3 length: 15 residues. Trimming pared 4 bases from V and 1 base from J, leaving 13 bases between. This CDR3 is CASSPSLDSNYGYTF. DNA for the CDR3: TGTGCCAGCAGCCCATCCCTAGACAGTAACTATGGCTACACCTTC.

The CDR3 coding sequence is TGTGCCAGCAGTGTCGAGGCGTCAAACACCATATATTTT. This gives the protein CASSVEASNTIYF. This chain connects TRBV2 to TRBJ1-3; the D is unclear. There are 13 residues in the CDR3. Trimming took off 4 bases at V and 6 bases at J, with 10 bases between the two ends. The germline V gene encodes CDR1 SNHLY and CDR2 FYNNEI.

The genes are TRBV11-2 and TRBJ2-1, with TRBD1 as a possible D gene (6 bases). The length of the CDR3 is 15 residues. CDR1 and CDR2 (germline): SGHAT, FQNNGV. Trimming stripped 6 bases from V and 8 bases from J, with 20 bases between. CDR3 residues: CASRLINRAGDEQFF. The CDR3 DNA reads TGTGCCAGCAGGTTAATAAACAGGGCGGGCGATGAGCAGTTCTTC.

This clone was seen just once. This sequence joins TRBV9 and TRBJ2-3; 13 nucleotides match TRBD2. Per the germline V gene, CDR1 is SGDLS and CDR2 is YYNGEE. The CDR3 is 15 residues long. The V gene end was trimmed by 3 bases and the J gene end by 3 bases; junction bases not matched to a gene: 1. CDR3 nucleotide sequence: TGTGCCAGCAGCGAGACTAGCGGGGGGACAGATACGCAGTATTTT. It encodes CASSETSGGTDTQYF.

The gene calls are TRBV28 and TRBJ1-2; weak D call: TRBD1 (6 bases). Germline values: CDR1 MDHEN, CDR2 SYDVKM. The ends were cut back, 5 bases at V and 2 bases at J, with 9 bases in the middle. CDR3 length: 13 residues. CDR3 nucleotide sequence: TGTGCCAGCAGTAAGGACAGAAACTATGGCTACACCTTC. The encoded protein is CASSKDRNYGYTF.

The V call is TRBV6-4, the J call TRBJ2-5; 8 positions agree with TRBD1. Germline-derived CDR1 and CDR2 are MRHNA and SNTAGT. The V and J ends lost 7 bases and 5 bases, in that order; junction bases with no gene match: 9. The CDR3 extends over 14 amino acids. CDR3: CASIDRGKVETQYF. In DNA, the CDR3 is TGTGCCAGCATCGACAGGGGAAAGGTGGAGACCCAGTACTTC.